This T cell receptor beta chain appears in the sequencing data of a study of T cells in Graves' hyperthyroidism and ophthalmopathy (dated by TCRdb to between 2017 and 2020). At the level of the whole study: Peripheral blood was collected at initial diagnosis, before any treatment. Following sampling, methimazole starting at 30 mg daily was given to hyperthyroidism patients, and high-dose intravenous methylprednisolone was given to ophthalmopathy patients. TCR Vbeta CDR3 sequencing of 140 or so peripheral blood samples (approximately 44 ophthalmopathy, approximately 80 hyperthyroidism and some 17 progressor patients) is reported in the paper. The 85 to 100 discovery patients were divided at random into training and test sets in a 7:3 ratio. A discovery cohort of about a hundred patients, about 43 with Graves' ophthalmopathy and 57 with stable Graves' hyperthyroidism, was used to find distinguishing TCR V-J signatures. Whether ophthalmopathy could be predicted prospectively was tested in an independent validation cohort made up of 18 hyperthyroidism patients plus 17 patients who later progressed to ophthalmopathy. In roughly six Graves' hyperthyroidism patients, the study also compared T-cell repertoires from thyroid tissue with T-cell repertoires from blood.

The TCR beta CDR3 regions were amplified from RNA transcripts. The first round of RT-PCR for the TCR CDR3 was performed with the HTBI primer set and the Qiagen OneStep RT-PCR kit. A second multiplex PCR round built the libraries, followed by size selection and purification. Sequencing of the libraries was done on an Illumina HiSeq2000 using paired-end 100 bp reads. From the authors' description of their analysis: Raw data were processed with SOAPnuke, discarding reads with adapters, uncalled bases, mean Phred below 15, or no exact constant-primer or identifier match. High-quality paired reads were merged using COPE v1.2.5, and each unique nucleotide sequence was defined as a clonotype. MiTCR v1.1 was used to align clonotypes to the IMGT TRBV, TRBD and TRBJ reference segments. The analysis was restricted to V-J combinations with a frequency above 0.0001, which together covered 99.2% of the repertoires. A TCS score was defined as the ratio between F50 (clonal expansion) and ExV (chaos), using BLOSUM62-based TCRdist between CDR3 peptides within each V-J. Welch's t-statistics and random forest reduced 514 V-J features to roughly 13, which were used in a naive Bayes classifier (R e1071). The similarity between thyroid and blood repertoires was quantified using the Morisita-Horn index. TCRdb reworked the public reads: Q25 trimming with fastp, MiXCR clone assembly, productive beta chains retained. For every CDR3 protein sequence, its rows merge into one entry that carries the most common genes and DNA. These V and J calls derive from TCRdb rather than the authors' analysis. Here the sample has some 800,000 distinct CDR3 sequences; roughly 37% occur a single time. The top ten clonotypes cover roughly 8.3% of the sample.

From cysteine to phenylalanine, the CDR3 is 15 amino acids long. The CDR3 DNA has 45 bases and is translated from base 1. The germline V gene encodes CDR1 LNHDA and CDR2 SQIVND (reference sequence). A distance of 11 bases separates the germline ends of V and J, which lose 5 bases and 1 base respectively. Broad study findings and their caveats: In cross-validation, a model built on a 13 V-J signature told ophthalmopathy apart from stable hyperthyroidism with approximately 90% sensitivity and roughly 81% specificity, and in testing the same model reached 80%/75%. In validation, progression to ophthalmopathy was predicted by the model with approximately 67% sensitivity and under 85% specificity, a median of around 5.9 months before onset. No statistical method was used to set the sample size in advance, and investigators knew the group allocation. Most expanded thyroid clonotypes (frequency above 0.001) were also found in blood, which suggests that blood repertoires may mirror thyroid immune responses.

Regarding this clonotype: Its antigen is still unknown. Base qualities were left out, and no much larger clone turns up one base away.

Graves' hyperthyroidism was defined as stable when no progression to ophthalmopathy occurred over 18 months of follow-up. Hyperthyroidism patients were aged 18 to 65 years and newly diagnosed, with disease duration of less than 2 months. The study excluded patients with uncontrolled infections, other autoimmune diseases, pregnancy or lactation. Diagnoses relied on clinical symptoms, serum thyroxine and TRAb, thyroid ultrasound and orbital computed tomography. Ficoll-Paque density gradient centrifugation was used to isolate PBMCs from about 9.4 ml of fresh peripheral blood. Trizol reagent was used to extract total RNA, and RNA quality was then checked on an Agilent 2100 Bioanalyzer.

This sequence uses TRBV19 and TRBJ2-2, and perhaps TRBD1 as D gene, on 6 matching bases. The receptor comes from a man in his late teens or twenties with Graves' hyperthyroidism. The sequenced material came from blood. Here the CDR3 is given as CASSFLRGNTGELFF. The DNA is TGTGCCAGTAGTTTCCTCAGGGGGAACACCGGGGAGCTGTTTTTT.